This T cell receptor (beta chain) was profiled in a study of CD8 T cells in ankylosing spondylitis. This clonotype came up a few times. Its antigen remains unidentified. Study-wide results and limits: In reactive arthritis synovial fluid and blood, some motif variants had been reported before. Ankylosing spondylitis blood appeared to carry a characteristic TCR beta motif of under ten highly homologous variants.

The V and J ends lost 6 bases and 8 bases, in that order; junction bases with no gene match: 10. The V gene's germline CDR1 is SGDLS and CDR2 YYNGEE. The CDR3 has 13 residues. Quantitative 5'-RACE with molecular barcodes was used to make the TCR beta libraries. TCRdb re-called the 5' RACE reads through MiXCR, storing one row per CDR3 protein. The data hold 200,000 to 250,000 distinct CDR3 sequences, with 15% to 20% observed a single time. The chain combines TRBV9 with TRBJ1-2, with 7 bases that match TRBD1. Sequencing was done on a sample of blood, either unsorted or a sorted T cell fraction (not recorded which). This TCR was sampled from a male donor with ankylosing spondylitis. The CDR3 here is CASMGSGGGGYTF. Written as DNA, the CDR3 is TGTGCCAGCATGGGATCAGGGGGAGGCGGCTACACCTTC.